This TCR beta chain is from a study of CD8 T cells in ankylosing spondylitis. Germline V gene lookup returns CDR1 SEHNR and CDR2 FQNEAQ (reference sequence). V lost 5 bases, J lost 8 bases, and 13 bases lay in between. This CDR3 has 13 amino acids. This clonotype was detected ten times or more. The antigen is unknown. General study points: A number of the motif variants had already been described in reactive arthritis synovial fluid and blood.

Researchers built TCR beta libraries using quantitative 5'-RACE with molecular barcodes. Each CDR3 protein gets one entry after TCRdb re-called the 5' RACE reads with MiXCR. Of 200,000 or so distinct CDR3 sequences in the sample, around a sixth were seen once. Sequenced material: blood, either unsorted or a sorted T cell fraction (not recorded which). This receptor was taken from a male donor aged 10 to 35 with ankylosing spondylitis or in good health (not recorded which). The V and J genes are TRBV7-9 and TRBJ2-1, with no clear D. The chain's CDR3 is CASSPLPGHEQFF. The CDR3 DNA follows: TGTGCCAGCAGCCCGCTGCCAGGTCATGAGCAGTTCTTC.